The entry that follows covers one T cell receptor beta chain sequence. As yet, its antigen is unknown. The sample comes from a study of chemoradiotherapy in HPV16-positive cancers. Samples were taken several times over chemoradiotherapy. Study-level results: During treatment, candidate HPV-specific clones and E7-related motifs expanded in tumor. The functional HPV-specific definition rests on just a couple of HPV16-positive patients.

Germline CDR1 and CDR2: SGHNT and YENEEA. This CDR3 spans 13 amino acids. J lost 5 bases, V lost 5 bases, and 4 bases had no gene match. Repertoires were generated with immunoSEQ multiplex PCR, while TCRdb's copy carries only in-frame clones and drops some. The sample records 20,000 to 25,000 clones, around 87% being singletons. Material: blood, obtained from a patient who underwent chemoradiotherapy. The receptor was derived from a human donor with HPV-associated anogenital cancer. This chain joins TRBV11-3 and TRBJ2-7; 9 bases agree with TRBD2. The CDR3 coding sequence is TGTGCCAGCAGCCCGGCGGGGGGGAACGAGCAGTACTTC. This codes for CASSPAGGNEQYF.